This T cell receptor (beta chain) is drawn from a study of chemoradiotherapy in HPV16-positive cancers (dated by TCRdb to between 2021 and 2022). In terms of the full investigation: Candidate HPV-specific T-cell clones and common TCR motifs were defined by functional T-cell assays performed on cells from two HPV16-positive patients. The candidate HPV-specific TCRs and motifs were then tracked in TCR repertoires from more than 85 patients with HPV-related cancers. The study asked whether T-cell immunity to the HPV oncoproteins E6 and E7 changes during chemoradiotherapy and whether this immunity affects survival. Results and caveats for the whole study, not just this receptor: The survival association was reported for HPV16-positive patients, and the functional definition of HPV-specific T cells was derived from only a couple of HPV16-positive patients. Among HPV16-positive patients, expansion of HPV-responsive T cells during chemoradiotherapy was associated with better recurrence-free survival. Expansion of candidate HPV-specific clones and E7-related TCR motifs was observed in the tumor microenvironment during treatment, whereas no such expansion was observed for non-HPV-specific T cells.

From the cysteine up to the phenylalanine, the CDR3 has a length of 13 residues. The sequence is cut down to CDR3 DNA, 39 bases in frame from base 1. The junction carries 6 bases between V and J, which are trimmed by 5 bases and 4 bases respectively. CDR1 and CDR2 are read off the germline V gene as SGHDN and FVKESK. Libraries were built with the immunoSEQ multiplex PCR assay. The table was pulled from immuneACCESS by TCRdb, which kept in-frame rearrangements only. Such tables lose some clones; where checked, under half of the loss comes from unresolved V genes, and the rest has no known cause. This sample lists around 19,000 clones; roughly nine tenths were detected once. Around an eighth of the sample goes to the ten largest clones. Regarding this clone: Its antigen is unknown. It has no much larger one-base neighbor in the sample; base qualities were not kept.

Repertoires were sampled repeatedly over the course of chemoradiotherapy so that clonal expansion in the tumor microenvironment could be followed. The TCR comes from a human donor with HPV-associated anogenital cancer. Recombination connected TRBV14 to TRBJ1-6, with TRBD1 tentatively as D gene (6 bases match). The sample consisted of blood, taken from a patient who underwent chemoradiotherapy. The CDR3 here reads CASSGQYNSPLHF. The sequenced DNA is TGTGCCAGCAGCGGACAGTATAATTCACCCCTCCACTTT.